One and the same sample provided the 11 T cell receptor beta chains below, sequenced in a study of shared T cell receptors in the human thymus. Produced via immunoSEQ multiplex PCR; TCRdb's table is partial and in-frame only. Found here are some 640,000 clones, roughly 86% of them singletons; the top ten hold about 0.0094%. The sample was also reused in another study, on human thymus T cells.

Sequencing used thymocytes. The receptors stem from a boy younger than two with a congenital heart defect.

The chain combines TRBV30 with TRBJ1-1; D unclear. Trimming left V 2 bases short and J 11 bases short, with 15 bases between. The germline V gene encodes CDR1 GTSNPN and CDR2 SVGIG (reference sequence). CDR3 size: 12 residues. Here the CDR3 reads CAWSPQPDGAFF. The CDR3 DNA reads as TGTGCCTGGAGTCCTCAGCCCGACGGGGCTTTCTTT.

This clone was found a few times. V gene TRBV6-1 combines with J gene TRBJ1-2; 7 positions agree with TRBD1. V dropped 7 bases and J dropped 7; count of bases not matched to a gene: 6. This CDR3 is 12 amino acids long. The V gene's germline CDR1 is MNHNS and CDR2 SASEGT. In nucleotides, the CDR3 is TGTGCCAGCATCCTCACAGGGGTTGGCTACACCTTC. It specifies CASILTGVGYTF.

The CDR3 coding sequence is TGCGCCAGCAGCCGCCGGGACAGGGGTTACGAGCAGTACTTC. This encodes CASSRRDRGYEQYF. The genes are TRBV4-1 and TRBJ2-7, with TRBD1 matching 10 bases. The CDR3 sequence is 14 residues long. The V gene's germline CDR1 is MGHRA and CDR2 YSYEKL. Germline trimming cut 4 bases from V and 4 bases from J; bases unmatched to any gene: 4.

A single count supports this clone. The chain carries TRBV6-1 and TRBJ1-5, with D unclear. Germline V CDR1 and CDR2: MNHNS, SASEGT. Trimming stripped 3 bases from V and 5 bases from J, with 8 bases between. This CDR3 comprises 13 residues. CDR3 bases: TGTGCCAGCAGTGACGCCGAGGATCAGCCCCAGCATTTT. It translates to CASSDAEDQPQHF.

This chain connects TRBV15 to TRBJ2-7, with unresolved D. Germline V gives CDR1 LNHNV, CDR2 YYDKDF (reference sequence). The CDR3 totals 13 residues. The V and J ends lost 1 base and 6 bases respectively, with 10 bases between them. CDR3 residues: CATSRATLAEQYF. CDR3 DNA: TGTGCCACCAGCAGAGCCACCTTAGCCGAGCAGTACTTC.

The chain couples TRBV7-9 to TRBJ2-7; 8 nucleotides agree with TRBD1. The CDR3 has 12 amino acids. Unmatched junction bases numbered 3, after V lost 2 bases and J lost 9 bases. In germline, CDR1 is SEHNR, CDR2 FQNEAQ (reference sequence). The DNA of the CDR3 is TGTGCCAGCAGCTTAACCGGGACAGGGCAGTACTTC. Amino acid sequence: CASSLTGTGQYF.

This clone came up once. The V and J genes are TRBV15 and TRBJ1-2, with 9 positions matching TRBD1. The V gene's germline CDR1 is LNHNV and CDR2 YYDKDF (reference sequence). Trimming took 2 bases from V and 5 from J; bases not matched to a gene: 9. The CDR3 is 16 residues long. This CDR3 is CATSRSGQGTGYGYTF. In nucleotides, the CDR3 is TGTGCCACCAGCAGATCTGGACAGGGGACGGGTTATGGCTACACCTTC. Together with reference TRBV15 and TRBJ1-2, the CDR3 gives the full variable domain: DAMVIQNPRYQVTQFGKPVTLSCSQTLNHNVMYWYQQKSSQAPKLLFHYYDKDFNNEADTPDNFQSRRPNTSFCFLDIRSPGLGDTAMYLCATSRSGQGTGYGYTFGSGTRLTVV.

This clone occurred a few times. V is TRBV27 and J is TRBJ2-5; 8 bases are shared with TRBD1. The CDR3 is 14 amino acids. V was pared by 3 bases and J by 4 bases, with 4 bases of the junction left unmatched. CDR1 and CDR2 (germline): MNHEY, SMNVEV (reference sequence). CDR3 region: CASSFRGRGETQYF. The DNA of the CDR3 is TGTGCCAGCAGTTTCAGGGGGCGGGGAGAGACCCAGTACTTC.

The rearrangement joins TRBV7-7 to TRBJ2-5, with D maybe TRBD1 (7 bases). Germline-derived CDR1 and CDR2 are SSHAT and FNYEAQ (reference sequence). There are 11 residues in the CDR3. CDR3 nucleotide sequence: TGTGCTAGCGGTCAGGGGGGCGGCCAGTACTTC. Translating it yields CASGQGGGQYF.

The rearrangement joins TRBV9 to TRBJ1-2; no reliable D call. Germline V lookup: CDR1 SGDLS, CDR2 YYNGEE. Trimming took off 5 bases at V and 2 bases at J, with 4 bases between the two ends. This CDR3 has 11 residues. CDR3 residues: CASRSNYGYTF. DNA for the CDR3: TGTGCCAGCAGGAGCAACTATGGCTACACCTTC. The whole variable domain, remainder taken from reference TRBV9 and TRBJ1-2, is DSGVTQTPKHLITATGQRVTLRCSPRSGDLSVYWYQQSLDQGLQFLIQYYNGEERAKGNILERFSAQQFPDLHSELNLSSLELGDSALYFCASRSNYGYTFGSGTRLTVV.

The gene calls are TRBV12-5 and TRBJ1-2; D perhaps matches TRBD1 (5 bases). CDR3 length: 18 residues. The germline V gene encodes CDR1 LGHNT and CDR2 FRNRAP. The V end lost 5 bases, the J end lost 4 bases, and 26 bases lay between the germline ends. The CDR3 DNA reads TGTGCTAGTGGTCCGACGGACAAGAGACAAGGGACTTTCTATGGCTACACCTTC. It specifies CASGPTDKRQGTFYGYTF.